Listed below are T cell receptor beta chains from one sample, sequenced in a study of follicular helper T cells after annual influenza vaccination. Sequencing was performed with immunoSEQ multiplex PCR; in TCRdb, only in-frame clones are kept and a portion is missing. The sample carries about 11,000 clones, around 80% recorded once. This sample comprised CXCR5- memory CD4+ T cells sorted from blood, obtained 6 weeks after influenza vaccination. The receptors stem from an adult who received the influenza vaccine. CDR3s include the opening cysteine and the closing phenylalanine or tryptophan. Where a row states a size, it is once, few, many or the class of an expanded clone; other rows omit it.

abundance: NA; len: 15; j_gene: TRBJ2-7; v_gene: TRBV18; CDR3aa: CASSPVPSQPYEQYF
abundance: NA; len: 14; j_gene: TRBJ1-2; v_gene: TRBV29-1; CDR3aa: CSVDSRDRGRGYTF
abundance: NA; len: 15; j_gene: TRBJ1-2; v_gene: TRBV7-9; CDR3aa: CASSPDEAGARGYTF
abundance: NA; len: 15; j_gene: TRBJ1-1; v_gene: TRBV18; CDR3aa: CASSPLGSQNTEAFF
abundance: once; len: 14; j_gene: TRBJ2-7; v_gene: TRBV28; CDR3aa: CASSLQGETYEQYF
abundance: NA; len: 14; j_gene: TRBJ2-7; v_gene: TRBV6-1; CDR3aa: CASSGDRGAYEQYF
abundance: NA; len: 15; j_gene: TRBJ2-5; v_gene: TRBV14; CDR3aa: CASSRTLAGGETQYF
abundance: NA; len: 16; j_gene: TRBJ1-2; v_gene: TRBV6-5; CDR3aa: CASSYSRFETNYGYTF
abundance: NA; len: 14; j_gene: TRBJ1-1; v_gene: TRBV6-5; CDR3aa: CASSSAGGVVGAFF
abundance: once; len: 15; j_gene: TRBJ1-1; v_gene: TRBV7-9; CDR3aa: CASSLDPQGRDEAFF
abundance: once; len: 14; j_gene: TRBJ2-7; v_gene: TRBV7-2; CDR3aa: CASSLGRGPYEQYF
abundance: NA; len: 15; j_gene: TRBJ1-6; v_gene: TRBV7-9; CDR3aa: CASSLRGTDNSPLHF
abundance: NA; len: 13; j_gene: TRBJ2-1; v_gene: TRBV5-4; CDR3aa: CASSSLAGAERFF
abundance: NA; len: 14; j_gene: TRBJ1-4; v_gene: TRBV11-2; CDR3aa: CASSQQGWNEKLFF
abundance: NA; len: 15; j_gene: TRBJ1-5; v_gene: TRBV12-5; CDR3aa: CASARSPGRNQPQHF
abundance: NA; len: 14; j_gene: TRBJ2-5; v_gene: TRBV18; CDR3aa: CASSPDARMETQYF
abundance: NA; len: 15; j_gene: TRBJ2-3; v_gene: TRBV2; CDR3aa: CASSKTDRGADTQYF
abundance: NA; len: 14; j_gene: TRBJ2-5; v_gene: TRBV5-1; CDR3aa: CASSFGAGKETQYF
abundance: NA; len: 11; j_gene: TRBJ1-1; v_gene: TRBV9; CDR3aa: CASSGDSEAFF
abundance: NA; len: 12; j_gene: TRBJ1-2; v_gene: TRBV9; CDR3aa: CASRTGAGGYTF